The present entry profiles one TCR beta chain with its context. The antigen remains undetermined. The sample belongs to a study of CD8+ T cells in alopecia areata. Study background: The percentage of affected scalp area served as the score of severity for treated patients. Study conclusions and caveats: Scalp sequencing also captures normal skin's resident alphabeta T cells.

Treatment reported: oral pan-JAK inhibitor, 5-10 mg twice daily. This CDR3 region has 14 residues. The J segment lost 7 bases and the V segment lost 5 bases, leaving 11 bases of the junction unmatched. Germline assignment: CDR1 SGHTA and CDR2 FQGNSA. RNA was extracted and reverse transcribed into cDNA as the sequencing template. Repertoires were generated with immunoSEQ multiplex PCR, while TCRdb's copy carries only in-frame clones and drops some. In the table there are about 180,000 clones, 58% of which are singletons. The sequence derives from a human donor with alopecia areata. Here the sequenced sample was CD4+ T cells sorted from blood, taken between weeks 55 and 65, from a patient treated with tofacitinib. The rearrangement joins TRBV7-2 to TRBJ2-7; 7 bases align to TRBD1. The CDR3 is CASSQGGQPREQYF. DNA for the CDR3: TGTGCCAGCAGCCAAGGGGGACAGCCTAGAGAGCAGTACTTC.